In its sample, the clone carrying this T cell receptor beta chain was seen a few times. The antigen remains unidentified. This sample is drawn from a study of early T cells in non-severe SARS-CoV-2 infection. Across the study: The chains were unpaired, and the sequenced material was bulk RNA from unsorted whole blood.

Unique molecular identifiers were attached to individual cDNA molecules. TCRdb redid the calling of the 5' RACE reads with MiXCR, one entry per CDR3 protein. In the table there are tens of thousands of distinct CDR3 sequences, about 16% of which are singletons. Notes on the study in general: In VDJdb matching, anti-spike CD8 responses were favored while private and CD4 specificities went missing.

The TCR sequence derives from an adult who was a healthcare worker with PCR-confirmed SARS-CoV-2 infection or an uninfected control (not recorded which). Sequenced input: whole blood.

The CDR3 reads CASSLGGADVTEAFF. The CDR3 region has the DNA TGTGCCAGCAGCTTAGGAGGGGCTGATGTCACTGAAGCTTTCTTT. This chain joins TRBV7-6 and TRBJ1-1, with D possibly being TRBD1 (5 bases). Germline V gene lookup returns CDR1 SGHVS and CDR2 FNYEAQ. Trimming took off 1 base at V and 4 bases at J, with 13 bases between the two ends. The length of the CDR3 is 15 residues.